Listed below are T cell receptor beta chains from one sample, sequenced in a study of breast tumors, draining lymph nodes, adjacent tissues. A single record per CDR3 protein comes from TCRdb applying MiXCR to the multiplex PCR reads. The repertoire holds 60,000 to 75,000 distinct CDR3 sequences, with around three fifths as singletons. The specimen was breast tumor tissue. These receptors came from a female donor with breast cancer. Some clones in this sample may be carry-over from other donors' samples. Both conserved end residues are part of each CDR3. A D gene is named only where the DNA matches it firmly. Clone size is stated in some rows and not others, as once, few, many or a class when expanded.

d_gene	abundance	v_gene	j_gene	CDR3aa	CDR3nt
NA	NA	TRBV20-1	TRBJ1-2	CSARDKRDTF	TGCAGTGCTAGAGATAAGAGGGACACCTTC
TRBD2	NA	TRBV6-2/TRBV6-3	TRBJ2-2	CASSYWREGNTGELFF	TGTGCCAGCAGTTACTGGCGGGAGGGCAACACCGGGGAGCTGTTTTTT
TRBD2	many	TRBV24-1	TRBJ2-3	CATSDISGGGTDTQYF	TGTGCCACCAGTGACATTAGCGGGGGAGGAACAGATACGCAGTATTTT
TRBD1	NA	TRBV20-1	TRBJ2-7	CSARGGTGRGYEQYF	TGCAGTGCTAGAGGAGGGACAGGGAGGGGCTACGAGCAGTACTTC
TRBD1	NA	TRBV2	TRBJ1-5	CASSYGQGSNQPQHF	TGTGCCAGCAGTTACGGACAGGGTAGCAATCAGCCCCAGCATTTT
TRBD1	NA	TRBV6-4	TRBJ2-1	CASIPGTGGFEQFF	TGTGCCAGCATACCGGGGACAGGGGGCTTTGAGCAGTTCTTC
NA	NA	TRBV7-2	TRBJ2-5	CASSSTADGSQYF	TGTGCCAGCAGCTCAACTGCTGATGGGTCCCAGTACTTC
TRBD2	many	TRBV10-3	TRBJ2-1	CAISSGGALNEQFF	TGTGCCATCAGTAGCGGGGGGGCCCTCAATGAGCAGTTCTTC
NA	NA	TRBV10-3	TRBJ1-2	CAISESWARGSDYGYTF	TGTGCCATCAGTGAGTCGTGGGCCAGGGGATCAGACTATGGCTACACCTTC
NA	NA	TRBV7-3	TRBJ1-4	CASSLGNANEKLFF	TGCGCCAGCAGCTTGGGGAATGCTAATGAAAAACTGTTTTTT
TRBD1	NA	TRBV5-1	TRBJ1-6	CASNRLGFSGTASPLHF	TGTGCCAGCAACCGATTGGGGTTCTCTGGGACAGCTTCACCCCTCCACTTT
TRBD2	NA	TRBV11-2	TRBJ2-7	CASSLDMASGGYEQYF	TGTGCCAGCAGCTTAGATATGGCTAGCGGGGGCTACGAGCAGTACTTC
NA	NA	TRBV19	TRBJ2-5	CASRFHREVQETQYF	TGTGCCAGTAGGTTCCACAGGGAGGTACAAGAGACCCAGTACTTC
TRBD2	NA	TRBV20-1	TRBJ2-1	CSARGASGNYNEQFF	TGCAGTGCTAGGGGAGCTAGCGGGAACTACAATGAGCAGTTCTTC
TRBD1	many	TRBV14	TRBJ1-6	CASSQSRGLGSYNSPLHF	TGTGCCAGCAGCCAAAGCAGGGGGCTTGGCTCCTATAATTCACCCCTCCACTTT
NA	many	TRBV19	TRBJ1-5	CASSTGQLYQPQHF	TGTGCCAGTAGTACCGGACAGTTATATCAGCCCCAGCATTTT
NA	many	TRBV27	TRBJ2-2	CASSLLGTTGELFF	TGTGCCAGCAGTTTGTTGGGGACCACCGGGGAGCTGTTTTTT
TRBD2	many	TRBV2	TRBJ2-3	CASNPRGASGLLDTQYF	TGTGCCAGCAACCCCCGAGGGGCTAGCGGGCTGCTAGATACGCAGTATTTT
TRBD1	many	TRBV2	TRBJ2-2	CASSSRGFRNTGELFF	TGTGCCAGCTCTTCCAGGGGGTTTAGGAACACCGGGGAGCTGTTTTTT
NA	many	TRBV7-2	TRBJ2-7	CASSLALLALRDEQYF	TGTGCCAGCAGCTTAGCGCTCCTAGCGCTAAGGGACGAGCAGTACTTC
NA	NA	TRBV19	TRBJ1-5	CASSMGSNQPQHF	TGTGCCAGTAGTATGGGTAGCAATCAGCCCCAGCATTTT
TRBD1	NA	TRBV5-4	TRBJ2-7	CASSAPGTDSYEQYF	TGTGCCAGCAGCGCTCCGGGGACAGACTCCTACGAGCAGTACTTC
NA	NA	TRBV3-1	TRBJ2-2	CPSSHYTGELFF	TGCCCCAGCAGCCATTACACCGGGGAGCTGTTTTTT
NA	many	TRBV5-6	TRBJ2-7	CASTHTSASYEQYF	TGTGCCAGCACTCACACGTCAGCCTCCTACGAGCAGTACTTC
TRBD2	many	TRBV20-1	TRBJ2-5	CSASTPGTSSYQETQYF	TGCAGTGCTAGCACCCCAGGGACTAGCAGTTACCAAGAGACCCAGTACTTC
NA	NA	TRBV5-1	TRBJ2-1	CASSFYNEQFF	TGCGCCAGCAGCTTTTACAATGAGCAGTTCTTC
NA	NA	TRBV28	TRBJ1-3	CASRDQNTGNTIYF	TGTGCCAGCAGGGATCAGAATACTGGAAACACCATATATTTT
TRBD1	NA	TRBV15	TRBJ2-7	CATSPDRGLDTSYEQYF	TGTGCCACCAGTCCGGACAGGGGGCTCGACACTTCCTACGAGCAGTACTTC
NA	NA	TRBV25-1	TRBJ2-2	CASRQGPQGCANTGELFF	TGTGCCAGCCGCCAGGGTCCCCAGGGCTGTGCGAACACCGGGGAGCTGTTTTTT
NA	NA	TRBV19	TRBJ2-7	CASSNRGYEQYF	TGTGCCAGTAGTAATCGGGGTTACGAGCAGTACTTC
NA	NA	TRBV5-4	TRBJ2-1	CASSPGTAEGEQFF	TGTGCCAGCAGCCCTGGGACGGCCGAAGGTGAGCAGTTCTTC
TRBD2	NA	TRBV29-1	TRBJ2-3	CSFRTSGLRTDTQYF	TGCAGCTTCCGGACTAGCGGACTCCGCACAGATACGCAGTATTTT
TRBD1	many	TRBV6-1	TRBJ1-2	CASSRDRASLYGYTF	TGTGCCAGCAGTCGGGACAGAGCCTCGCTCTATGGCTACACCTTC
TRBD2	many	TRBV7-9	TRBJ2-5	CASSSILAGGRETQYF	TGTGCCAGCAGCTCAATACTAGCGGGGGGCCGGGAGACCCAGTACTTC
TRBD2	NA	TRBV12-3/TRBV12-4	TRBJ2-5	CASSSPTSGTQYF	TGTGCCAGCAGTTCCCCGACTAGCGGGACCCAGTACTTC
TRBD2	many	TRBV7-6	TRBJ2-3	CASSPSVSGVGTDTQYF	TGTGCCAGCAGCCCGTCGGTTAGCGGGGTAGGAACAGATACGCAGTATTTT
NA	NA	TRBV5-6	TRBJ1-5	CASSLMGNSNQPQHF	TGTGCCAGCAGCTTGATGGGGAATAGCAATCAGCCCCAGCATTTT
NA	few	TRBV2	TRBJ1-5	CASRYSDHSNQPQHF	TGTGCCAGCAGATACAGCGACCATAGCAATCAGCCCCAGCATTTT
TRBD1	many	TRBV20-1	TRBJ1-3	CSARAPDREAGNTIYF	TGCAGTGCTAGAGCCCCTGACAGGGAAGCTGGAAACACCATATATTTT
NA	NA	TRBV27	TRBJ1-1	CASSGFGGYGTEAFF	TGTGCCAGCAGTGGGTTTGGGGGATACGGCACTGAAGCTTTCTTT
TRBD2	many	TRBV19	TRBJ2-2	CASTSGVNTGELFF	TGTGCCAGTACTAGCGGGGTAAACACCGGGGAGCTGTTTTTT
NA	NA	TRBV2	TRBJ1-1	CASGRVGTEAFF	TGTGCCAGCGGCAGGGTGGGCACTGAAGCTTTCTTT
TRBD2	once	TRBV7-2	TRBJ2-5	CASSLRGGPSRQEAQYF	TGTGCCAGCAGCCTCCGGGGGGGCCCTTCCCGCCAAGAGGCCCAGTACTTC
NA	NA	TRBV29-1	TRBJ2-3	CICSARDRGADTQYF	NA
NA	NA	TRBV20-1	TRBJ2-1	CRAVGTAYNEQFF	TGCAGGGCCGTGGGAACAGCCTACAATGAGCAGTTCTTC
NA	NA	TRBV7-2	TRBJ2-5	CASSFYICSARVQETQYF	NA
TRBD1	NA	TRBV11-2	TRBJ2-7	CASSPSTGAGEQYF	TGTGCCAGCAGCCCATCGACAGGGGCGGGGGAGCAGTACTTC
NA	many	TRBV6-6	TRBJ1-6	CASSPTAYNSPLHF	TGTGCCAGCAGCCCCACAGCCTATAATTCACCCCTCCACTTT
NA	few	TRBV12-3/TRBV12-4	TRBJ1-2	CASSRLDRGGDGYTF	TGTGCCAGCAGTCGCCTGGACCGCGGGGGGGATGGCTACACCTTC
TRBD1	NA	TRBV19	TRBJ1-2	CASSGQTGDYGYTF	TGTGCCAGTAGTGGGCAGACAGGGGACTATGGCTACACCTTC